The clone carrying this TCR beta chain appeared many times. Synthesis of cDNA was carried out by template-switch 5'RACE. The reaction used 10-nucleotide random UMIs. From the 5' RACE reads, TCRdb called clonotypes with MiXCR, one entry per CDR3 protein. The sample lists some 71,000 distinct CDR3 sequences, 10% occurring once. The time point is: longitudinal time-point 1 (baseline). The data are from a study of neurological immune-mediated disorders. Germline-derived CDR1 and CDR2 are LGHDT and YNNKEL (reference sequence). This CDR3 is 14 amino acids long. The V end was cut by 0 bases, the J end by 12 bases, with 18 bases between.

The receptor comes from a man aged 30 to 39 in good health. The rearrangement links TRBV3-1 to TRBJ2-7, with no clear D. Source material: PBMCs. CDR3 sequence (DNA): TGTGCCAGCAGCCAAGATTCCCCTTTAGGCCGACGGTACTTC. Protein: CASSQDSPLGRRYF.